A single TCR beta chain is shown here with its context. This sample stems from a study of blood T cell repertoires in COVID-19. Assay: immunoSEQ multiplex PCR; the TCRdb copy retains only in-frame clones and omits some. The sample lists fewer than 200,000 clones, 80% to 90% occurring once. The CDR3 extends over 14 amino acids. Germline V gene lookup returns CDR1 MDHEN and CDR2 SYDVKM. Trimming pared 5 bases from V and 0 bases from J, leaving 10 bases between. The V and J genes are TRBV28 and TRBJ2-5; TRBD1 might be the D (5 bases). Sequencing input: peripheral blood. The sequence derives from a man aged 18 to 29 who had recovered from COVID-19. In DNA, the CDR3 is TGTGCCAGCAGTACACAGGTGAACCAAGAGACCCAGTACTTC. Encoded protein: CASSTQVNQETQYF.